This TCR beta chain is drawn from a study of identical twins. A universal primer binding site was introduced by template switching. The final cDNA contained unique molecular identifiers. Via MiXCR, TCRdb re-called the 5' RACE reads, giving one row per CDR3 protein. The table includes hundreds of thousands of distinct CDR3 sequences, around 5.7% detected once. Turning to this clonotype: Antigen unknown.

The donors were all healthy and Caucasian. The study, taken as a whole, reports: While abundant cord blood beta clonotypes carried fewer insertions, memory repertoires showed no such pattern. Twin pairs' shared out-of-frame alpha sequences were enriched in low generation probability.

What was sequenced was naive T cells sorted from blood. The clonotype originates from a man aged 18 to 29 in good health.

This CDR3 is CASSQRTGGNSPLHF. DNA for the CDR3: TGCGCCAGCAGCCAGCGGACAGGGGGCAATTCACCCCTCCACTTT. The rearrangement joins TRBV5-1 to TRBJ1-6, with 11 bases lining up with TRBD1. With 4 bases clipped from V and 7 bases from J, the junction kept 4 bases outside the gene matches. The CDR3 length is 15 residues. Germline CDR1 is SGHRS and CDR2 is YFSETQ.